This T cell receptor beta chain was sequenced in a study of shared clonotypes between healthy human individuals. This CDR3 spans 15 amino acids. J was trimmed by 2 bases and V by 6 bases; bases with no gene match: 6. The germline gives CDR1 MNHNY, CDR2 SVGAGI (reference sequence). Genomic DNA (from each subset) was split evenly across several immunoSEQ plates. Authors' processing steps: ImmunoSEQ only sent back junction sequences with no quality scores, so filtering was done differently. Clones were sequenced by immunoSEQ multiplex PCR, and TCRdb holds only the in-frame ones, with some missing. From that table come the V and J calls and clone size; the DNA was used to work out D and trimming. The data show about 2.4 million clones, with roughly 93% seen just once and more than 0.35% held by the top ten.

This receptor was taken from a man aged 18 to 35 in good health. Some clones in this sample may be carry-over from other donors' samples. The specimen was naive CD4+ T cells from PBMCs. Subset in this sample: CD45RA+ positively selected. The chain recombines TRBV6-6 with TRBJ2-3; TRBD1 matches at 9 bases. CDR3 nucleotides: TGTGCCAGCAGCCCCCGGACAGGGGCCACAGATACGCAGTATTTT. Protein: CASSPRTGATDTQYF.